This record looks at one TCR beta chain sequence and its context. Sequenced by immunoSEQ multiplex PCR; TCRdb stores in-frame clones only, minus some. Of about 1,900,000 clones in the sample, approximately 94% were seen once. These data originate in a study of shared clonotypes between healthy human individuals. The overall study: Three plates were used per donor for CD4 naive, three for CD4 memory, two for CD8 naive and one for CD8 memory.

Trimming left V 5 bases short and J 6 bases short, with 17 bases between. Germline CDR1 SEHNR, CDR2 FQNEAQ (reference sequence). There are 14 residues in the CDR3. Naive CD8 populations comprised CD45RO-negative cells positively selected for CCR7, excluding terminally differentiated effector memory CD45RA+ cells. The TCR was taken from a man between 18 and 35 years old in good health. This chain connects TRBV7-9 to TRBJ2-7; D gene unclear. Material: naive CD8+ T cells sorted from blood. The chain's CDR3 is CASSPNSIRLEQYF. CDR3 nucleotide sequence: TGTGCCAGCAGCCCCAACTCGATCCGTCTCGAGCAGTACTTC.